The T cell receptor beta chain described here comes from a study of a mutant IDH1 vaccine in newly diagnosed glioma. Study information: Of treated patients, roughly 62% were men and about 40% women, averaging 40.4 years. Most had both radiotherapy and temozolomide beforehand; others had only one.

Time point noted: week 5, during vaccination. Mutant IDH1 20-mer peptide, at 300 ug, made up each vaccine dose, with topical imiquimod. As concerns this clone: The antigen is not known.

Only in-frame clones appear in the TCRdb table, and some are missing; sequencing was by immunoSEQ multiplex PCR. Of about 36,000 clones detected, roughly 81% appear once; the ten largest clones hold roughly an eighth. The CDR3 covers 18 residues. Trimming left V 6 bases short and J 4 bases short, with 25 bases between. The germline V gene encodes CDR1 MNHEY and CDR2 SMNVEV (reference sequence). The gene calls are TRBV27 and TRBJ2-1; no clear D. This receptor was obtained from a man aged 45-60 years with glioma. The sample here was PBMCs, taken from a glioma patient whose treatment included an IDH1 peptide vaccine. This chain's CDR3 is CASSPTPIRVTPYNEQFF. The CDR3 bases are TGTGCCAGCAGCCCTACCCCGATTAGGGTAACCCCATACAATGAGCAGTTCTTC.